The next 5 T cell receptor beta chains were all read from a single sample in a study of OX40 agonist ivuxolimab in advanced cancers. Library method: the immunoSEQ multiplex PCR assay. The table comes from immuneACCESS by way of TCRdb, which keeps in-frame sequences with V and J called. Part of the clones is missing from these tables; in studies checked, under half for an unresolved V gene and the rest for unknown reasons. In this sample the table shows about 27,000 clones, about 85% of which occur a single time. The ten largest clones capture 48% of the sample. The sample in question was CD4+ or CD8+ T cells sorted from blood, obtained in a trial of the OX40 agonist ivuxolimab. Every receptor here comes from an adult with an advanced solid tumor such as melanoma, head and neck, liver or kidney cancer.

The CDR3 coding sequence is TGTGCCAGCAGTTTATGGGCAGGGCGTAAGGCTTTCTTT. Translated: CASSLWAGRKAFF. This chain links TRBV27 with TRBJ1-1; D perhaps matches TRBD1 (5 bases). The V gene's germline CDR1 is MNHEY and CDR2 SMNVEV (reference sequence). V was trimmed by 1 base and J by 11 bases, leaving 14 bases between them. The CDR3 runs 13 residues.

The chain has TRBV28 and TRBJ1-4; D remains unclear. This CDR3 has 16 amino acids. Trimming shortened V by 2 bases and J by 2 bases, and 12 bases separated the two germline ends. CDR1 and CDR2 (germline): MDHEN, SYDVKM. The DNA for the CDR3 is TGTGCCAGCAGTTTAGCGAGCTTGAGTACTAATGAAAAACTGTTTTTT. Residues: CASSLASLSTNEKLFF.

The chain uses TRBV9 and TRBJ1-5; no clear D gene. V gave up 0 bases and J gave up 6 bases, with 4 bases separating them. Germline lookup yields CDR1 SGDLS and CDR2 YYNGEE. This CDR3 contains 12 residues. DNA for the CDR3: TGTGCCAGCAGCGTAGAGGGTCAGCCCCAGCATTTT. It translates to CASSVEGQPQHF.

The V gene is TRBV19, the J gene TRBJ2-3; a weak D match, TRBD2 (6 bases). Trimming removed 8 bases from V and 4 bases from J, with 16 bases in between. The CDR3 consists of 14 residues. Germline V gene lookup returns CDR1 LNHDA and CDR2 SQIVND (reference sequence). The chain's CDR3 is CASQIAAQADTQYF. In nucleotides, the CDR3 is TGTGCCAGTCAGATAGCGGCCCAGGCAGATACGCAGTATTTT.

The rearrangement joins TRBV25-1 to TRBJ1-4, with D unresolved. In germline, CDR1 is MGHDK, CDR2 SYGVNS. The CDR3 has 14 amino acids. The V and J ends lost 2 bases and 8 bases respectively, with 12 bases between them. The CDR3 DNA reads TGTGCCAGCAGTGAAGAGTATTCAGAGGAAAAACTGTTTTTT. It translates to CASSEEYSEEKLFF.